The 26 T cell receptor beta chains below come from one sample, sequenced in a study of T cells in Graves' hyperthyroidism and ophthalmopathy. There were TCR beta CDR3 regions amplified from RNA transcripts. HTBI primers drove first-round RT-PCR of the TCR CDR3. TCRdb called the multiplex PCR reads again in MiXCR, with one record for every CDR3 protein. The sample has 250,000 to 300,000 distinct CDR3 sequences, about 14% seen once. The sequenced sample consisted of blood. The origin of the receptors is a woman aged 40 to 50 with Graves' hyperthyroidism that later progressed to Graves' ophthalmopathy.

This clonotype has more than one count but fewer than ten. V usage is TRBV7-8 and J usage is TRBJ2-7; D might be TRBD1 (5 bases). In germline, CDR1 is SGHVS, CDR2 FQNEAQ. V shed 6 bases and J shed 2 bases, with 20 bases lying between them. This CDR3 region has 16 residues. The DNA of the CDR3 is TGTGCCAGCAGACAAATAAAACAGGATTTCCCCTACGAGCAGTACTTC. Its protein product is CASRQIKQDFPYEQYF.

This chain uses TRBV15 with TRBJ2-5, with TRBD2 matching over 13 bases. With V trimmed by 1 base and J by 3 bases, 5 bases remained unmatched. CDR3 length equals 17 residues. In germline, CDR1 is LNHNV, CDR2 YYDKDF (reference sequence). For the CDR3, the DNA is TGTGCCACCAGCAGAGGCGGGACTAGCGGGAAAAAAGAGACCCAGTACTTC. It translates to CATSRGGTSGKKETQYF.

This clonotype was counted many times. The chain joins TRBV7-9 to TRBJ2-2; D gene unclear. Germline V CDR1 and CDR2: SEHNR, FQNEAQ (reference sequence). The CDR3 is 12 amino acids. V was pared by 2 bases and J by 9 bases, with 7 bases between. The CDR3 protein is CASSLTAWELFF. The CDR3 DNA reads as TGTGCCAGCAGCTTAACGGCATGGGAGCTGTTTTTT.

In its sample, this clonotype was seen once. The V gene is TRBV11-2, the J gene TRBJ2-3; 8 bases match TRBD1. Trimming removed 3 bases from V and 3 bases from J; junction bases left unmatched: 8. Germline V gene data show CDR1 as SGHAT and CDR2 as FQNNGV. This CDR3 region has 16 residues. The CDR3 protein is CASSFGVGQGTDTQYF. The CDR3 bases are TGTGCCAGCAGCTTTGGGGTCGGACAGGGTACAGATACGCAGTATTTT.

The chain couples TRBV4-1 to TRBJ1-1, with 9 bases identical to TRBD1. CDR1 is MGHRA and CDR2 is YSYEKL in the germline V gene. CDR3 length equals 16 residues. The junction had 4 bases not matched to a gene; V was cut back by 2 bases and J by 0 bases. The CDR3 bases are TGCGCCAGCAGCCAAAGACAGGGGGATTTGAACACTGAAGCTTTCTTT. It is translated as CASSQRQGDLNTEAFF.

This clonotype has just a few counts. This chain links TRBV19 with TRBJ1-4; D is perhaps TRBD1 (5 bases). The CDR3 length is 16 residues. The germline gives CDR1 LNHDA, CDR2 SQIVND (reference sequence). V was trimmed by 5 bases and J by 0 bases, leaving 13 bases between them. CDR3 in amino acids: CASSLSWGTTNEKLFF. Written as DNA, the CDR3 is TGTGCCAGTAGTCTCTCGTGGGGGACAACTAATGAAAAACTGTTTTTT.

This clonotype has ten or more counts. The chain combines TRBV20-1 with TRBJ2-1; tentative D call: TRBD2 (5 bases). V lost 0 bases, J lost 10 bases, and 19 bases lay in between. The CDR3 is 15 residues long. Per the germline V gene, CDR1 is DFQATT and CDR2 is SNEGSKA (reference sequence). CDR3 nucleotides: TGCAGTGCTAGAGATGAAGAGGGAAGGAGGCTGGAGCAGTTCTTC. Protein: CSARDEEGRRLEQFF.

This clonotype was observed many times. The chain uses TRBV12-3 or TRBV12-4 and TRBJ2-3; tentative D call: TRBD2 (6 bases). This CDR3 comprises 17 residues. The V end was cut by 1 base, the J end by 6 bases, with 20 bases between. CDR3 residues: CASSLVVGSGLGDTQYF. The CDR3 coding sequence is TGTGCCAGCAGTTTAGTGGTGGGGAGCGGGTTAGGTGATACGCAGTATTTT.

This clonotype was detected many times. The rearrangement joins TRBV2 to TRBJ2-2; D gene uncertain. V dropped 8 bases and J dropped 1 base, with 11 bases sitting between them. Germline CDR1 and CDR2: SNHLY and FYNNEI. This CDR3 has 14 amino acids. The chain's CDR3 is CASQGYLNTGELFF. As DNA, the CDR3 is TGTGCCAGCCAAGGGTATCTGAACACCGGGGAGCTGTTTTTT.

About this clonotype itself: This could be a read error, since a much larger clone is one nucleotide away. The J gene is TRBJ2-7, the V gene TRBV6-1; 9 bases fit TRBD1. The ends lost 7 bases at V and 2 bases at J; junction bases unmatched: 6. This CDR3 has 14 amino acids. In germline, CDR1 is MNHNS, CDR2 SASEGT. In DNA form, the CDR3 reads TGTGCCAGCACCCCCGGACAGGGGCCCTACGAGCAGTACTTC. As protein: CASTPGQGPYEQYF.

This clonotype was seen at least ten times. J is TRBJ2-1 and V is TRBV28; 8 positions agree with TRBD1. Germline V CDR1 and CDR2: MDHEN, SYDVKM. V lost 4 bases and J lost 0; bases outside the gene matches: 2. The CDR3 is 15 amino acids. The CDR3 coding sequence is TGTGCCAGCAGTTCCGGGACAGGCTCCTACAATGAGCAGTTCTTC. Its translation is CASSSGTGSYNEQFF.

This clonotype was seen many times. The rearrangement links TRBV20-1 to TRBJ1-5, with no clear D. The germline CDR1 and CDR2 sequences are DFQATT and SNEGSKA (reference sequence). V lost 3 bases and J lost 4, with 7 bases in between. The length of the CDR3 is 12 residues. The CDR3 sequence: CSASLGNQPQHF. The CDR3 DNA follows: TGCAGTGCTAGTCTCGGGAATCAGCCCCAGCATTTT.

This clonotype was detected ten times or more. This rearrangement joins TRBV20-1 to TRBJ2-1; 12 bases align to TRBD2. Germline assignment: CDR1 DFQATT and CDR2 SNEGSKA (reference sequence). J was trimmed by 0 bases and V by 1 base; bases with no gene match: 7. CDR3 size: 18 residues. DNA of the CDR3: TGCAGTGCTAGAGGTAGACTAGCGGGAGCTCGCTCCTACAATGAGCAGTTCTTC. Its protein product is CSARGRLAGARSYNEQFF.

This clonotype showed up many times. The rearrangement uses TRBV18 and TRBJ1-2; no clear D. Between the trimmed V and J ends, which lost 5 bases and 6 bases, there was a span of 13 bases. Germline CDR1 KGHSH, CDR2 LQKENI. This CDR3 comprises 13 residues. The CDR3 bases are TGTGCCAGCTCATCCTCCCGAAGGGATGGCTACACCTTC. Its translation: CASSSSRRDGYTF. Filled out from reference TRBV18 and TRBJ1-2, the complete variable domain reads NAGVMQNPRHLVRRRGQEARLRCSPMKGHSHVYWYRQLPEEGLKFMVYLQKENIIDESGMPKERFSAEFPKEGPSILRIQQVVRGDSAAYFCASSSSRRDGYTFGSGTRLTVV.

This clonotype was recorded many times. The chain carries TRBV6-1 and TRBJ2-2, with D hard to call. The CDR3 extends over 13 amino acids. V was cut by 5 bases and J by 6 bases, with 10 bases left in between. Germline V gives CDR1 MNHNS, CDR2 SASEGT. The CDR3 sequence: CASSRTRAGELFF. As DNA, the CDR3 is TGTGCCAGCAGTAGGACCCGGGCCGGGGAGCTGTTTTTT.

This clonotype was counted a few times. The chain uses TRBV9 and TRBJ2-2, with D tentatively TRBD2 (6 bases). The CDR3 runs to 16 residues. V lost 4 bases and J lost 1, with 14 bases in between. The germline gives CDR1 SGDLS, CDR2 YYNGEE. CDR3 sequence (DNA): TGTGCCAGCAGCCTCCCGGGACTCGAGAACACCGGGGAGCTGTTTTTT. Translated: CASSLPGLENTGELFF.

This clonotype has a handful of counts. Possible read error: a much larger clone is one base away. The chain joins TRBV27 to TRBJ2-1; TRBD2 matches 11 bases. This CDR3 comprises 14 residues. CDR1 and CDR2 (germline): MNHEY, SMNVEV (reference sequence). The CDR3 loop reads CACRAGLAANEQFF. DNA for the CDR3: TGTGCCTGCAGGGCGGGACTAGCGGCAAATGAGCAGTTCTTC.

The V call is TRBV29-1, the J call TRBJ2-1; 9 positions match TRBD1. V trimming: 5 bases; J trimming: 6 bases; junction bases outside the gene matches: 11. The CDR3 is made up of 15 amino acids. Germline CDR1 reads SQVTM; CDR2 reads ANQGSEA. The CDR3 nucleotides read TGCAGCGTTCAAAGGGGGGACAGGGTTGGCAATGAGCAGTTCTTC. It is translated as CSVQRGDRVGNEQFF.

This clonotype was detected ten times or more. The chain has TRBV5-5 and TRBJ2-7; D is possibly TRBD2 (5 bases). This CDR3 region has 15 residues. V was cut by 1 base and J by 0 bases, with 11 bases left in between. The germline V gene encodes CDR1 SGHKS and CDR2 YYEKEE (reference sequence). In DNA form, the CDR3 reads TGTGCCAGCAGCTTGATATCGGGGTTCTCCTACGAGCAGTACTTC. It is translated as CASSLISGFSYEQYF.

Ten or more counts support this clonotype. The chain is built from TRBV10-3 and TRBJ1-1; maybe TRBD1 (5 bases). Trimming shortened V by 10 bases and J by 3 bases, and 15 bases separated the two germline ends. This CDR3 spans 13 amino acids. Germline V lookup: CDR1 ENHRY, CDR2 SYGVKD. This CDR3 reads CASGGREDTEAFF. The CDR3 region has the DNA TGTGCCAGTGGTGGCAGGGAAGACACTGAAGCTTTCTTT.

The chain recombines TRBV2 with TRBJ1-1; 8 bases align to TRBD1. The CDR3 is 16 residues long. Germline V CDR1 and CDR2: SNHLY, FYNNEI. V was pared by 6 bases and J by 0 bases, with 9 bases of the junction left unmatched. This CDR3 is CASRGPGQVMNTEAFF. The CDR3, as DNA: TGTGCCAGCAGGGGTCCGGGACAGGTCATGAACACTGAAGCTTTCTTT.

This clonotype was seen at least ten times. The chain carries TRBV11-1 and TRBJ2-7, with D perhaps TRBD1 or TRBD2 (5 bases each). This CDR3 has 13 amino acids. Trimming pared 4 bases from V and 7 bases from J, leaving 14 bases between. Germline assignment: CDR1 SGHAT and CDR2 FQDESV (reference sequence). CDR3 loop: CASSSGTPWEQYF. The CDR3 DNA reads TGTGCCAGCAGCTCCGGGACCCCTTGGGAGCAGTACTTC.

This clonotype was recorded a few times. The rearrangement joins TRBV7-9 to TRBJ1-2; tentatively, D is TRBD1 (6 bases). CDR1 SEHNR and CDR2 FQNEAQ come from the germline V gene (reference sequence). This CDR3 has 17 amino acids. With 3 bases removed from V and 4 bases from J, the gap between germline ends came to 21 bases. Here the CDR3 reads CASSFIGTPAGGYGYTF. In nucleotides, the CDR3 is TGTGCCAGCAGCTTTATCGGGACACCCGCTGGGGGCTATGGCTACACCTTC.

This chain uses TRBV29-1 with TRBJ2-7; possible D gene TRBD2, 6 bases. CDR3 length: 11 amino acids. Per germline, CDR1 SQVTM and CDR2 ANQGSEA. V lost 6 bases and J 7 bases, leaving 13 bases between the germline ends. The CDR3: CSVSGLGEQYF. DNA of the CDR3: TGCAGCGTCTCGGGACTGGGAGAGCAGTACTTC.

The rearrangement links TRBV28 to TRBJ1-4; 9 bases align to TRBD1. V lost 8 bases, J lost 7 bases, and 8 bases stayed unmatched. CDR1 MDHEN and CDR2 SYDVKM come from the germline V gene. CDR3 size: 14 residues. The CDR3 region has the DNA TGTGCCAGCGAACGGACAGGGGTGGGTGAAAAACTGTTTTTT. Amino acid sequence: CASERTGVGEKLFF.

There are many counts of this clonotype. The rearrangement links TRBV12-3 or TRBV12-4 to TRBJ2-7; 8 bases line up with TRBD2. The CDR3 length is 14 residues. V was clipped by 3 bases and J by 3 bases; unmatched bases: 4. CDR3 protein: CASSFKRGNYEQYF. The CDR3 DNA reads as TGTGCCAGCAGTTTTAAGCGGGGGAACTACGAGCAGTACTTC.